These 27 T cell receptor beta chains came from one sample sequenced in a study of blood T cell repertoires in COVID-19. Clones were read by immunoSEQ multiplex PCR, and TCRdb kept only the in-frame ones, dropping some. The sample has around 280,000 clones, around 90% seen once. The sample comprised peripheral blood. These receptors came from a woman in her fifties or sixties who had recovered from COVID-19.

The chain uses TRBV7-8 and TRBJ1-4; 8 bases match TRBD1. This CDR3 has 15 residues. Unmatched junction bases numbered 7, after V lost 5 bases and J lost 5 bases. The germline gives CDR1 SGHVS, CDR2 FQNEAQ. CDR3 sequence reads: CASSRHRGKNEKLFF. In nucleotides, the CDR3 is TGTGCCAGCAGCAGACACAGGGGGAAAAATGAAAAACTGTTTTTT.

The rearrangement joins TRBV7-6 to TRBJ1-1, with 8 nucleotides matching TRBD1. V shed 4 bases and J 3 bases; nucleotides not matched to a gene: 7. CDR1 is SGHVS and CDR2 is FNYEAQ in the germline V gene. The CDR3 covers 15 residues. The CDR3 loop reads CASSSQGALDTEAFF. In DNA form, the CDR3 reads TGTGCCAGCAGCTCGCAGGGGGCTTTAGACACTGAAGCTTTCTTT.

This clone appeared once. The chain couples TRBV30 to TRBJ2-7, with 9 bases matching TRBD2. The V segment lost 3 bases and the J segment 0 bases; nucleotides outside the gene matches: 9. CDR1 GTSNPN and CDR2 SVGIG come from the germline V gene (reference sequence). The CDR3 extends over 16 amino acids. The CDR3 DNA reads as TGTGCCTGGAGCCGAGCGGGGGGCGAGAGCTCCTACGAGCAGTACTTC. Encoded protein: CAWSRAGGESSYEQYF.

The chain recombines TRBV11-2 with TRBJ2-5; TRBD2 matches at 7 bases. The V gene end was trimmed by 2 bases and the J gene end by 5 bases; junction bases not matched to a gene: 11. This CDR3 comprises 16 residues. The germline CDR1 and CDR2 sequences are SGHAT and FQNNGV. CDR3 protein: CASSLRNSGGGETQYF. The DNA of the CDR3 is TGTGCCAGCAGCTTAAGGAATTCGGGAGGCGGGGAGACCCAGTACTTC.

The chain joins TRBV7-9 to TRBJ2-3; tentatively, D is TRBD1 or TRBD2 (7 bases each). The germline CDR1 and CDR2 sequences are SEHNR and FQNEAQ (reference sequence). The CDR3 length is 13 residues. The V gene lost 8 bases and the J gene lost 5 bases, with 14 bases spanning the gap. This CDR3 is CASGRGGEDTQYF. For the CDR3, the DNA is TGTGCCAGCGGCAGGGGGGGCGAAGATACGCAGTATTTT. The full variable domain, rest sourced from reference TRBV7-9 and TRBJ2-3, is DTGVSQNPRHKITKRGQNVTFRCDPISEHNRLYWYRQTLGQGPEFLTYFQNEAQLEKSRLLSDRFSAERPKGSFSTLEIQRTEQGDSAMYLCASGRGGEDTQYFGPGTRLTVL.

The chain combines TRBV5-4 with TRBJ1-1, with a possible D match to TRBD1 (6 bases). The CDR3 runs 14 residues. Trimming shortened V by 3 bases and J by 3 bases, and 12 bases separated the two germline ends. Germline V CDR1 and CDR2: SGHNT, YYREEE (reference sequence). CDR3 in amino acids: CASSWGGGDTEAFF. CDR3 DNA sequence: TGTGCCAGCAGCTGGGGCGGGGGCGACACTGAAGCTTTCTTT.

The chain employs TRBV7-9 and TRBJ1-4; a weak D match, TRBD1 (5 bases). Deletions cut 2 bases from V and 14 bases from J, with 12 bases between. The CDR3 extends over 12 amino acids. Per germline, CDR1 SEHNR and CDR2 FQNEAQ (reference sequence). Written as DNA, the CDR3 is TGTGCCAGCAGCTTATCCACCGCAGGGCTGTTTTTT. Translating gives CASSLSTAGLFF.

The genes are TRBV5-1 and TRBJ2-7, with D unresolved. This CDR3 spans 14 amino acids. The V gene lost 0 bases and the J gene lost 2 bases, with 9 bases spanning the gap. Germline CDR1 and CDR2: SGHRS and YFSETQ. The CDR3 DNA follows: TGCGCCAGCAGCTTGGGTTCTACCGCCTACGAGCAGTACTTC. Residues: CASSLGSTAYEQYF. The full variable domain, completed using reference TRBV5-1 and TRBJ2-7, is KAGVTQTPRYLIKTRGQQVTLSCSPISGHRSVSWYQQTPGQGLQFLFEYFSETQRNKGNFPGRFSGRQFSNSRSEMNVSTLELGDSALYLCASSLGSTAYEQYFGPGTRLTVT.

The rearrangement uses TRBV5-4 and TRBJ1-6, with 8 bases that match TRBD1. In germline, CDR1 is SGHNT, CDR2 YYREEE (reference sequence). V trimming: 5 bases; J trimming: 5 bases; junction bases outside the gene matches: 9. The CDR3 loop spans 16 amino acids. CDR3 in amino acids: CASRDSRTGNNSPLHF. CDR3 coding DNA: TGTGCCAGCAGAGACTCGAGGACAGGGAATAATTCACCCCTCCACTTT.

The chain uses TRBV4-1 and TRBJ2-6, with D unresolved. The germline gives CDR1 MGHRA, CDR2 YSYEKL. Deletions cut 6 bases from V and 2 bases from J, with 8 bases between. This CDR3 has 14 amino acids. The CDR3 DNA reads as TGCGCCAGCAGTAAGACTCCTGGGGCCAACGTCCTGACTTTC. Its protein is CASSKTPGANVLTF.

The chain links TRBV6-2 or TRBV6-3 to TRBJ1-5; D is undetermined. Germline V gives CDR1 MNHEY, CDR2 SVGEGT. The CDR3 runs 13 residues. The V and J ends lost 4 bases and 7 bases respectively, with 11 bases between them. The CDR3 region has the DNA TGTGCCAGCAGTTTAAACGGTTTCCAGCCCCAGCATTTT. Amino acids: CASSLNGFQPQHF.

This chain joins TRBV27 and TRBJ2-2; 9 bases fit TRBD2. The germline CDR1 and CDR2 sequences are MNHEY and SMNVEV (reference sequence). This CDR3 is built from 15 residues. Losses at the gene ends were 6 bases for V and 8 bases for J; bases not matched to a gene: 10. The CDR3 region is CASRHSGGRRGELFF. The CDR3 DNA follows: TGTGCCAGCAGACATAGCGGGGGCCGAAGAGGGGAGCTGTTTTTT.

The rearrangement links TRBV7-2 to TRBJ2-7; 10 bases are shared with TRBD1. V was pared by 1 base and J by 3 bases, with 6 bases of the junction left unmatched. There are 16 residues in the CDR3. Germline-derived CDR1 and CDR2 are SGHTA and FQGNSA. CDR3 in amino acids: CASSLGMGQGSYEQYF. CDR3 DNA: TGTGCCAGCAGCTTAGGAATGGGACAGGGGAGCTACGAGCAGTACTTC.

The chain employs TRBV2 and TRBJ2-7; TRBD1 matches 7 bases. Germline lookup yields CDR1 SNHLY and CDR2 FYNNEI. The V segment lost 6 bases and the J segment 3 bases; nucleotides outside the gene matches: 11. The CDR3 spans 15 residues. CDR3: CASRRNRDRSYEQYF. The CDR3 bases are TGTGCCAGCAGGAGGAATCGGGACAGAAGCTACGAGCAGTACTTC.

The rearrangement joins TRBV5-4 to TRBJ2-1, with TRBD2 matching 9 bases. V was clipped by 4 bases and J by 3 bases; unmatched bases: 11. This CDR3 is built from 17 residues. CDR1 SGHNT and CDR2 YYREEE come from the germline V gene (reference sequence). The CDR3 loop is CASSPGGSGGLYNEQFF. The CDR3 nucleotides are TGTGCCAGCAGCCCTGGTGGTAGCGGGGGCCTCTACAATGAGCAGTTCTTC.

The chain couples TRBV19 to TRBJ1-6, with D possibly being TRBD1 (6 bases). V lost 6 bases, J lost 2 bases, and 14 bases lay in between. Looked up from germline, CDR1 is LNHDA and CDR2 is SQIVND (reference sequence). The CDR3 extends over 16 amino acids. Here the CDR3 reads CASRLQGETYNSPLHF. DNA for the CDR3: TGTGCCAGTAGACTACAGGGAGAGACCTATAATTCACCCCTCCACTTT. Supplemented by reference TRBV19 and TRBJ1-6, the full variable domain reads DGGITQSPKYLFRKEGQNVTLSCEQNLNHDAMYWYRQDPGQGLRLIYYSQIVNDFQKGDIAEGYSVSREKKESFPLTVTSAQKNPTAFYLCASRLQGETYNSPLHFGNGTRLTVT.

This rearrangement joins TRBV11-3 to TRBJ2-1, with D tentatively TRBD2 (6 bases). This CDR3 has 18 residues. Trimming shortened V by 2 bases and J by 5 bases, and 22 bases separated the two germline ends. Germline CDR1 and CDR2: SGHNT and YENEEA. The CDR3 region is CASSLSILVGRGDNEQFF. For the CDR3, the DNA is TGTGCCAGCAGCTTATCTATCCTGGTCGGGAGAGGGGACAATGAGCAGTTCTTC.

The chain recombines TRBV7-9 with TRBJ2-1; 16 nucleotides match TRBD2. The CDR3 is 17 amino acids. The V and J ends lost 3 bases and 10 bases, in that order; junction bases with no gene match: 9. Germline V CDR1 and CDR2: SEHNR, FQNEAQ (reference sequence). The CDR3 DNA reads as TGTGCCAGCAGCTTGTACCCGGGACTAGCGGGAGGGCACGAGCAGTTCTTC. Its protein is CASSLYPGLAGGHEQFF.

CDR3 sequence reads: CASSLDLGQAFF. The CDR3 coding sequence is TGTGCCAGCAGCTTAGATCTTGGACAGGCTTTCTTT. The chain carries TRBV7-9 and TRBJ1-1; D might be TRBD1 (6 bases). The V gene lost 1 base and the J gene lost 11 bases, with 11 bases spanning the gap. Germline V gene lookup returns CDR1 SEHNR and CDR2 FQNEAQ (reference sequence). This CDR3 comprises 12 residues.

The V call is TRBV15, the J call TRBJ1-2, with D tentatively TRBD1 (6 bases). There are 13 residues in the CDR3. The germline gives CDR1 LNHNV, CDR2 YYDKDF (reference sequence). V shed 5 bases and J shed 6 bases, with 13 bases lying between them. CDR3 bases: TGTGCCACCAGCGGCCGGACAGCGAATGGCTACACCTTC. The encoded protein is CATSGRTANGYTF.

This clone was recorded a few times. This chain connects TRBV27 to TRBJ1-1; the match to TRBD1 covers 12 bases. J gave up 10 bases and V 5 bases, and 20 bases lay outside the gene matches. This CDR3 spans 18 amino acids. In germline, CDR1 is MNHEY, CDR2 SMNVEV (reference sequence). The CDR3: CASSKGPGQGALGRGAFF. In nucleotides, the CDR3 is TGTGCCAGCAGTAAAGGACCGGGACAGGGGGCGCTAGGACGAGGAGCTTTCTTT.

The V gene is TRBV28, the J gene TRBJ2-7; 7 nucleotides align to TRBD1. The CDR3 runs 15 residues. Germline V gene data show CDR1 as MDHEN and CDR2 as SYDVKM. V dropped 6 bases and J dropped 0; count of bases not matched to a gene: 8. Here the CDR3 reads CASSTGQESSYEQYF. The CDR3, as DNA: TGTGCCAGCAGCACCGGACAGGAAAGCTCCTACGAGCAGTACTTC.

The sample holds one count of this clone. This sequence joins TRBV7-2 and TRBJ1-1, with D perhaps matching TRBD1 (5 bases). This CDR3 contains 17 residues. V gave up 4 bases and J gave up 0 bases, with 18 bases separating them. Germline V gene lookup returns CDR1 SGHTA and CDR2 FQGNSA. In DNA form, the CDR3 reads TGTGCCAGCAGCTCGAAGGGGATTATCCTCGTGAACACTGAAGCTTTCTTT. Translating it yields CASSSKGIILVNTEAFF.

The chain uses TRBV27 and TRBJ2-7, with D perhaps TRBD2 (7 bases). Trimming removed 5 bases at V and 4 bases at J, with 18 bases between. Germline-derived CDR1 and CDR2 are MNHEY and SMNVEV (reference sequence). The CDR3 runs to 15 residues. Here the CDR3 DNA reads TGTGCCAGCAGTCCGCAGAGGGGGGGAGTTTACGAGCAGTACTTC. Its protein product is CASSPQRGGVYEQYF.

On this clone: Other DNA sequences from this sample encode an identical CDR3 as well. The gene calls are TRBV2 and TRBJ1-2; perhaps TRBD1 as D (6 bases). V was pared by 2 bases and J by 2 bases, with 6 bases between. From germline, CDR1 is SNHLY and CDR2 FYNNEI. The CDR3 is made up of 13 amino acids. The CDR3 loop reads CASSERGNYGYTF. In DNA, the CDR3 is TGTGCCAGCAGTGAAAGGGGGAACTATGGCTACACCTTC.

The V call is TRBV18, the J call TRBJ1-4, with 10 nucleotides matching TRBD1. V lost 0 bases, J lost 8 bases, and 3 bases stayed unmatched. From germline, CDR1 is KGHSH and CDR2 LQKENI. This CDR3 spans 15 amino acids. Here the CDR3 DNA reads TGTGCCAGCTCACCACCGGGACAGGGGCGAGAAAAACTGTTTTTT. Amino acids: CASSPPGQGREKLFF.

This clone was recorded once. The chain recombines TRBV5-6 with TRBJ2-3; 7 bases are a match to TRBD1. V lost 4 bases and J lost 4; bases outside the gene matches: 12. Germline CDR1 is SGHDT and CDR2 is YYEEEE. The CDR3 is 16 amino acids. The CDR3 loop reads CASSPETGTRADTQYF. As DNA, the CDR3 is TGTGCCAGCAGCCCCGAGACAGGGACGAGGGCAGATACGCAGTATTTT.